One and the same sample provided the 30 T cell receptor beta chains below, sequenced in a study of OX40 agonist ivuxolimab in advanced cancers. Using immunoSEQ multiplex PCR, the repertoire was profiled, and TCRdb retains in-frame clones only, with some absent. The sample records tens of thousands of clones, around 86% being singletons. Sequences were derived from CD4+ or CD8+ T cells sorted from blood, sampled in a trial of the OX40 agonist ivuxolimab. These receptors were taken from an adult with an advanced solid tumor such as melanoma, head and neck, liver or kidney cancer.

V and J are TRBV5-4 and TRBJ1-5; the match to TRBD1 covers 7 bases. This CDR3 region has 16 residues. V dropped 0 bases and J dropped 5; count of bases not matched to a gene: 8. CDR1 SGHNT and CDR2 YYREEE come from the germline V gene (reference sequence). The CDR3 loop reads CASSLGEDRDDQPQHF. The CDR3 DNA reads TGTGCCAGCAGCTTGGGTGAAGACAGGGACGATCAGCCCCAGCATTTT. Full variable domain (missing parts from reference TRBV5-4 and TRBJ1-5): ETGVTQSPTHLIKTRGQQVTLRCSSQSGHNTVSWYQQALGQGPQFIFQYYREEENGRGNFPPRFSGLQFPNYSSELNVNALELDDSALYLCASSLGEDRDDQPQHFGDGTRLSIL.

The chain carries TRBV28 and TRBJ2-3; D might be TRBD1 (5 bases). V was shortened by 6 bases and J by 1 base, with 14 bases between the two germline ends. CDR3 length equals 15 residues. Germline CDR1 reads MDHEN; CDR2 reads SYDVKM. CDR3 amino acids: CASSPPTGGTDTQYF. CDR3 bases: TGTGCCAGCAGCCCCCCAACAGGCGGCACAGATACGCAGTATTTT.

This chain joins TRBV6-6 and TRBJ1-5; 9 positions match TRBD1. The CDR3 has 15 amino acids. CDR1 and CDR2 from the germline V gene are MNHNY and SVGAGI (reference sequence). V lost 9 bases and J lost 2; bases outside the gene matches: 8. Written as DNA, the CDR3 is TGTGCCAGTGAATCGACAGGGGGGGGCAATCAGCCCCAGCATTTT. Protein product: CASESTGGGNQPQHF.

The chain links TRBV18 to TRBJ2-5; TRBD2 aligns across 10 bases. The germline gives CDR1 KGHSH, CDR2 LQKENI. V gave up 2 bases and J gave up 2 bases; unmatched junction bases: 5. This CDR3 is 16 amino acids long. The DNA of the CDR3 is TGTGCCAGCTCACCAAAACTAGCGGGATCTCAAGAGACCCAGTACTTC. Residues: CASSPKLAGSQETQYF.

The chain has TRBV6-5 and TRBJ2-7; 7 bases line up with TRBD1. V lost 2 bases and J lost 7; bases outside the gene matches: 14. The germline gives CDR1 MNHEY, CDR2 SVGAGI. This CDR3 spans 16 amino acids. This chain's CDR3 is CASSYPRQGGGGEQYF. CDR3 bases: TGTGCCAGCAGTTACCCAAGACAGGGTGGTGGTGGGGAGCAGTACTTC.

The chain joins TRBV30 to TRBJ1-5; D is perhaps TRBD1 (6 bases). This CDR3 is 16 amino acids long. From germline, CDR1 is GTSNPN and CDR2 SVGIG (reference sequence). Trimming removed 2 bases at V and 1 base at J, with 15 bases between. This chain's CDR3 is CAWSPGWGASNQPQHF. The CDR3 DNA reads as TGTGCCTGGAGTCCCGGATGGGGGGCAAGCAATCAGCCCCAGCATTTT.

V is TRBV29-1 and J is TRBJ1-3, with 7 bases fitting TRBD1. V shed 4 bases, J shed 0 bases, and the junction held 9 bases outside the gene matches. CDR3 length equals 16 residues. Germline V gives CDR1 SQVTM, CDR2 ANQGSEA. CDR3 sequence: CSVAPPGQNSGNTIYF. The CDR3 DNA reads TGCAGCGTTGCCCCCCCGGGACAGAACTCTGGAAACACCATATATTTT.

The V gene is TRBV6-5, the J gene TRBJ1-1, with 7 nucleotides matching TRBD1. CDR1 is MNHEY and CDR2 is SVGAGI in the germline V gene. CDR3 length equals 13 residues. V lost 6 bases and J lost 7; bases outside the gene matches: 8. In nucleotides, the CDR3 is TGTGCCAGCAGGGGGACAGAACGTTTTGAAGCTTTCTTT. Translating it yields CASRGTERFEAFF.

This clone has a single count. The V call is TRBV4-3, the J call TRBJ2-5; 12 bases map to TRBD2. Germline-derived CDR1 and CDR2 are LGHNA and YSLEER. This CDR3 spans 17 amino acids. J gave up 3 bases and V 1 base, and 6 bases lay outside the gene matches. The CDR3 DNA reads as TGCGCCAGCAGCCAAGGGGCTAGCGGGGGGGCCAAAGAGACCCAGTACTTC. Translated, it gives CASSQGASGGAKETQYF.

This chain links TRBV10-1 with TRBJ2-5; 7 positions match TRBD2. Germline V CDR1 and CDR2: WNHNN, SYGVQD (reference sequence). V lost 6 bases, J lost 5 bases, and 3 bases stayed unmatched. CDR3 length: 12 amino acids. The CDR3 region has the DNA TGCGCCAGCAGCCAGGGAGGGGAGACCCAGTACTTC. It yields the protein CASSQGGETQYF.

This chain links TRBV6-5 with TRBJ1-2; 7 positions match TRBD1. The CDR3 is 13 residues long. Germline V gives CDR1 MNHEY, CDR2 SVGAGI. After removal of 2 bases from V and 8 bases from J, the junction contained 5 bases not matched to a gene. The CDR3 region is CASSYGNRGGYTF. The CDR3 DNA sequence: TGTGCCAGCAGTTACGGTAACAGGGGCGGCTACACCTTC.

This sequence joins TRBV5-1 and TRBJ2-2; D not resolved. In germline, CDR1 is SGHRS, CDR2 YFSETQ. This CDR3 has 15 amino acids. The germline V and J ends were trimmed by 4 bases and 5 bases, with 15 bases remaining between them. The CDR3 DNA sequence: TGCGCCAGCAGCCCGGAACTTTCTGGAACCGGGGAGCTGTTTTTT. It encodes CASSPELSGTGELFF.

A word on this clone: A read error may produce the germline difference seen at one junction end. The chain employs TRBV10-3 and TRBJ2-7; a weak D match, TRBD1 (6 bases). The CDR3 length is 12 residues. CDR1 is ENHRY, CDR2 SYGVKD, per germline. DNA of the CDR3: TGTGCCATCAGTGAAGGGACACCAGCGGAGGACTTC. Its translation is CAISEGTPAEDF.

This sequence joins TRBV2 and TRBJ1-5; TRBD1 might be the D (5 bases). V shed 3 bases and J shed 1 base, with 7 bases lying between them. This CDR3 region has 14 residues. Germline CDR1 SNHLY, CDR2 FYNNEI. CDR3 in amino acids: CASSDGGSNQPQHF. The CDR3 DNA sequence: TGTGCCAGCAGTGATGGGGGGAGCAATCAGCCCCAGCATTTT.

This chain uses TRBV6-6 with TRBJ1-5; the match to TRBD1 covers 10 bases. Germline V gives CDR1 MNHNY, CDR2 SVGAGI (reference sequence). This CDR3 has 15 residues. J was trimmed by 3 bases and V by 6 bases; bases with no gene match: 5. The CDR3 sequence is CASRMDRGVNQPQHF. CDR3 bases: TGTGCCAGCAGAATGGACAGGGGGGTCAATCAGCCCCAGCATTTT.

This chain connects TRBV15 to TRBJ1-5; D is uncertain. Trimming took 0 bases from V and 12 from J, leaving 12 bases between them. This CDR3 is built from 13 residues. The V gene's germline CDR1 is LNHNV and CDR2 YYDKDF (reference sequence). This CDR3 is CATSRDRAAVQHF. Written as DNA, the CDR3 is TGTGCCACCAGCAGAGATAGGGCGGCGGTCCAGCATTTT.

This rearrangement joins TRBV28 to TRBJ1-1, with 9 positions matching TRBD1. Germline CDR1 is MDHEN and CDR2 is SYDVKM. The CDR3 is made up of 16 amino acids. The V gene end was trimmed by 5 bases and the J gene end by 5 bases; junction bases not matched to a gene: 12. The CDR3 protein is CASSPVPGQGLTEAFF. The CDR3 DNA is TGTGCCAGCAGTCCTGTCCCGGGACAGGGATTGACTGAAGCTTTCTTT.

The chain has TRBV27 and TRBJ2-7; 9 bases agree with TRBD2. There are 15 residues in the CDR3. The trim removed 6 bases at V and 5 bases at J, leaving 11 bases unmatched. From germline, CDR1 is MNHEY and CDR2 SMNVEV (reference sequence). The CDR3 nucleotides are TGTGCCAGCAGGCCGCGGGGGGGCCAACGTGACGAGCAGTACTTC. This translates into CASRPRGGQRDEQYF.

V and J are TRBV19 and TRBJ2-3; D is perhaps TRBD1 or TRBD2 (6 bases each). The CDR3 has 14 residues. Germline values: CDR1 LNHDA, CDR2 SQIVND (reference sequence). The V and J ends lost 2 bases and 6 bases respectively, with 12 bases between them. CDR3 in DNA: TGTGCCAGTAGTATATCCGGGGGCGGCGATACGCAGTATTTT. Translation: CASSISGGGDTQYF.

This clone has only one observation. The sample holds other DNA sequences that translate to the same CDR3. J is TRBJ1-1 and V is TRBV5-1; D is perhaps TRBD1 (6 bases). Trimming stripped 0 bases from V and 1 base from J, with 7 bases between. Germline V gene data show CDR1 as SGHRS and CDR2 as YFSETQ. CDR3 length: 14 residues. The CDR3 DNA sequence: TGCGCCAGCAGCTTGGTGGGGGCGAACACTGAAGCTTTCTTT. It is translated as CASSLVGANTEAFF.

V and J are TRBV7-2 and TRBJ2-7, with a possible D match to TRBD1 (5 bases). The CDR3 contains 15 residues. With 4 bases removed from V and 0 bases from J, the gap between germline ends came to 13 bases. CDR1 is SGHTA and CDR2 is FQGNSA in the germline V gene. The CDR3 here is CASSSSRASSYEQYF. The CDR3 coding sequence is TGTGCCAGCAGCTCTTCCAGGGCCAGCTCCTACGAGCAGTACTTC. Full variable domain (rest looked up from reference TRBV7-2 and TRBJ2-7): GAGVSQSPSNKVTEKGKDVELRCDPISGHTALYWYRQSLGQGLEFLIYFQGNSAPDKSGLPSDRFSAERTGGSVSTLTIQRTQQEDSAVYLCASSSSRASSYEQYFGPGTRLTVT.

The CDR3 DNA reads as TGTGCCAGCAGCCAATCGTCTAATGGCTACACCTTC. This encodes CASSQSSNGYTF. The chain links TRBV14 to TRBJ1-2; D is unclear. Germline V gene data show CDR1 as SGHDN and CDR2 as FVKESK. This CDR3 comprises 12 residues. Trimming took off 2 bases at V and 6 bases at J, with 7 bases between the two ends.

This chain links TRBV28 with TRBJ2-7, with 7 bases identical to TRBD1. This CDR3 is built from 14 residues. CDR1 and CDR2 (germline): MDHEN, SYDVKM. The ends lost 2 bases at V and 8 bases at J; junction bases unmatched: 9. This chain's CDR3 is CASSLIEVQGKQYF. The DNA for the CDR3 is TGTGCCAGCAGTTTAATAGAGGTACAGGGGAAGCAGTACTTC.

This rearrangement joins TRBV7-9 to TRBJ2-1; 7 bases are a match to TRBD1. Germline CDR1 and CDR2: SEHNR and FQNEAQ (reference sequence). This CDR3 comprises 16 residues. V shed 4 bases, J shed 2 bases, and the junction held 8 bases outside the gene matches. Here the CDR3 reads CASSSSRTGTYNEQFF. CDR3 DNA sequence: TGTGCCAGCAGCTCGTCTCGGACAGGCACCTACAATGAGCAGTTCTTC.

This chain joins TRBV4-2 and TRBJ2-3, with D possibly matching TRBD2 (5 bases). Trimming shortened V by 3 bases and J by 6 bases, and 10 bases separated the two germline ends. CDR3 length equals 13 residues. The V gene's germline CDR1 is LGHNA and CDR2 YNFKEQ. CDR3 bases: TGTGCCAGCAGCCAGCGGACTCTGGATACGCAGTATTTT. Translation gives CASSQRTLDTQYF.

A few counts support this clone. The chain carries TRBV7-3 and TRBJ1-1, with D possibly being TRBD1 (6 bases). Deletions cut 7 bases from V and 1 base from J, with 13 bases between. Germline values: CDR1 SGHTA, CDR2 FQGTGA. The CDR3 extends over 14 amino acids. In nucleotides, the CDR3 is TGTGCCAGCACCCGAGGGGGAGAGAACACTGAAGCTTTCTTT. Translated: CASTRGGENTEAFF.

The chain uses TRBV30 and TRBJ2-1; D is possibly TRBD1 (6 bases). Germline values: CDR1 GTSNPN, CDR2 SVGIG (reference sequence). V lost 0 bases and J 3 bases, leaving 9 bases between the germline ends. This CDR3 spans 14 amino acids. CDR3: CAWSVARGYNEQFF. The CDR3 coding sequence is TGTGCCTGGAGTGTGGCCAGGGGCTACAATGAGCAGTTCTTC.

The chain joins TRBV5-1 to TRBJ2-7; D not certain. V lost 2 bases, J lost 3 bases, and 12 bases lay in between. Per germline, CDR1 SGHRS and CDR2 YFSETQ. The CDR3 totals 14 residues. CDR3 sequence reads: CASSFLAPNYEQYF. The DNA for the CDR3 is TGCGCCAGCAGCTTCTTAGCACCTAACTACGAGCAGTACTTC.

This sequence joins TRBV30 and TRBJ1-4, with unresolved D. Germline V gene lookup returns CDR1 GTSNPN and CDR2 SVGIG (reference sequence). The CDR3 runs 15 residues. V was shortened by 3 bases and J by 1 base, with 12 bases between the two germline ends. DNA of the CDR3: TGTGCCTGGAGCGCCATAAGAGGAACTAATGAAAAACTGTTTTTT. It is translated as CAWSAIRGTNEKLFF.

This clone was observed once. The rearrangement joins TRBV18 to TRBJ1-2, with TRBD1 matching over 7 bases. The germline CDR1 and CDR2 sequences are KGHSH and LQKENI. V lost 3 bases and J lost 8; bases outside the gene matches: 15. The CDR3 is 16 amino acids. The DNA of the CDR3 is TGTGCCAGCTCACCCGCAGTAGGGGGCGGTGATAGAGGCTACACCTTC. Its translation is CASSPAVGGGDRGYTF.